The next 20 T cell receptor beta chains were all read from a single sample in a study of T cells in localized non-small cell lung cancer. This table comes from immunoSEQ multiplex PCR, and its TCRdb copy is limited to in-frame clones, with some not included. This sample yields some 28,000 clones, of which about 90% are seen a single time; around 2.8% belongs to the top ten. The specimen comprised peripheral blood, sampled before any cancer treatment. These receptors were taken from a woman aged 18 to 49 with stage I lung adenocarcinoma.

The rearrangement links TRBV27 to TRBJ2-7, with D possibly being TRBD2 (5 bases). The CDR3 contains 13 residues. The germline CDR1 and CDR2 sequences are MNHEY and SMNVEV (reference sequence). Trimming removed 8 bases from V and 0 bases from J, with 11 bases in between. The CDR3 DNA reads TGTGCCAGCCGTAGCGCGAGCTCCTACGAGCAGTACTTC. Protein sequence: CASRSASSYEQYF.

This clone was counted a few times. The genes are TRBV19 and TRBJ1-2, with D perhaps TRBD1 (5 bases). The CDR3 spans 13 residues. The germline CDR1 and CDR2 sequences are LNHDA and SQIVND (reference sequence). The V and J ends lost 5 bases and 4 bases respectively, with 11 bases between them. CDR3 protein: CASSGRGLYGYTF. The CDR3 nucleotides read TGTGCCAGTAGTGGGAGGGGACTCTATGGCTACACCTTC.

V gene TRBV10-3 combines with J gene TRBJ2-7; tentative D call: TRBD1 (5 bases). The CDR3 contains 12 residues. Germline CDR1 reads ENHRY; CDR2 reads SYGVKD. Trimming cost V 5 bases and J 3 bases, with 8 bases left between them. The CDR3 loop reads CAISPDSYEQYF. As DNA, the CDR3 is TGTGCCATCAGTCCCGACAGCTACGAGCAGTACTTC.

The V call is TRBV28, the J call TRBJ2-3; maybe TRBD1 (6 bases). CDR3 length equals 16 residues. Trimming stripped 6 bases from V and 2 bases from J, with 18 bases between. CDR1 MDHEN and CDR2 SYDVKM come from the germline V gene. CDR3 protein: CASRVTEGTHTDTQYF. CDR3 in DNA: TGTGCCAGCAGGGTAACCGAGGGGACACACACAGATACGCAGTATTTT. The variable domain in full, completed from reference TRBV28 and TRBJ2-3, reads DVKVTQSSRYLVKRTGEKVFLECVQDMDHENMFWYRQDPGLGLRLIYFSYDVKMKEKGDIPEGYSVSREKKERFSLILESASTNQTSMYLCASRVTEGTHTDTQYFGPGTRLTVL.

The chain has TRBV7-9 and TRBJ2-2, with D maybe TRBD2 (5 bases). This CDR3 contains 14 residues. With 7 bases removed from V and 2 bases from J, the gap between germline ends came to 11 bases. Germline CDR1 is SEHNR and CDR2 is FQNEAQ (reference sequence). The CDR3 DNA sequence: TGTGCCAGCACACCAGAGGGCAACACCGGGGAGCTGTTTTTT. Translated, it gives CASTPEGNTGELFF.

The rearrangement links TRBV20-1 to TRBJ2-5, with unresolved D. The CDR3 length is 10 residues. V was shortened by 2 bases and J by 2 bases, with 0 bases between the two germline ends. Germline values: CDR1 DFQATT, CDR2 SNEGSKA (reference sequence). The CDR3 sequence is CSARQETQYF. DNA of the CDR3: TGCAGTGCTAGACAAGAGACCCAGTACTTC.

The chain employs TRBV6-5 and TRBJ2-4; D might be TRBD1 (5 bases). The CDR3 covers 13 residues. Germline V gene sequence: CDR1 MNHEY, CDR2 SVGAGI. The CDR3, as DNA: TGTGCTACAAGGGGCCTGGCCAAAAACATTCAGTACTTC. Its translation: CATRGLAKNIQYF.

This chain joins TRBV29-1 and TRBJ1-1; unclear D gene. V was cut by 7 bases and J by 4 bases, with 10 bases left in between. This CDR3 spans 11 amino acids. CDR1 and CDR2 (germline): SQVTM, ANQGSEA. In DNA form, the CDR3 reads TGCAGCGGGGTATTTGGCACTGAAGCTTTCTTT. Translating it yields CSGVFGTEAFF.

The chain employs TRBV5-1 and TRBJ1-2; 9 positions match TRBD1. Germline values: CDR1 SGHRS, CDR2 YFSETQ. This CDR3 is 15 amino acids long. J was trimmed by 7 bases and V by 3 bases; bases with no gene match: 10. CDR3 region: CASSWAEGQGGGYTF. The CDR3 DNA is TGCGCCAGCAGCTGGGCTGAGGGACAGGGAGGTGGCTACACCTTC.

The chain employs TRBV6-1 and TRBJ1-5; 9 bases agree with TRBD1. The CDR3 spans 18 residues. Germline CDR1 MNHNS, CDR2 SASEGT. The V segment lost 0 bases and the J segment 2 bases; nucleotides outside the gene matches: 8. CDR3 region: CASSEAGRDRVRNQPQHF. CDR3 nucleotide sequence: TGTGCCAGCAGTGAAGCGGGCCGGGACAGGGTTCGCAATCAGCCCCAGCATTTT.

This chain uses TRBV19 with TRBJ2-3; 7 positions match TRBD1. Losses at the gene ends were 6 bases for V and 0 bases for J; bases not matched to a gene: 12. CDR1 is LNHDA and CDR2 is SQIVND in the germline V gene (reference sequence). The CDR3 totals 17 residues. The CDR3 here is CASSPNRGPASTDTQYF. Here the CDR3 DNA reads TGTGCCAGTAGCCCAAACAGGGGACCAGCTAGCACAGATACGCAGTATTTT.

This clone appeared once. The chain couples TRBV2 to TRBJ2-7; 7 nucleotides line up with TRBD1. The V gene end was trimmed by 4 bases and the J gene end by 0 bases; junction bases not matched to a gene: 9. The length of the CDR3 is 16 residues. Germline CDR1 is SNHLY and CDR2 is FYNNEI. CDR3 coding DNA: TGTGCCAGCAGTGTCCCCCGGGACAGACTCTCCTACGAGCAGTACTTC. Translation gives CASSVPRDRLSYEQYF.

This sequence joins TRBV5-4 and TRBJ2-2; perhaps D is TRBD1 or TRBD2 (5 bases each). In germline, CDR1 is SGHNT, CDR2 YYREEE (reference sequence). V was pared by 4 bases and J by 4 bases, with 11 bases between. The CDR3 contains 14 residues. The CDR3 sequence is CASSIGATTGELFF. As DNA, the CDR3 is TGTGCCAGCAGCATCGGGGCGACCACCGGGGAGCTGTTTTTT.

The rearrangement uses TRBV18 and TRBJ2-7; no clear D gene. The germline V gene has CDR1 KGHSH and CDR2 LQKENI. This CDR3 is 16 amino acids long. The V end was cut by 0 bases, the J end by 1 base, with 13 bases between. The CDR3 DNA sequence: TGTGCCAGCTCACCACCGTTACATGAAGCGTCCTACGAGCAGTACTTC. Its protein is CASSPPLHEASYEQYF.

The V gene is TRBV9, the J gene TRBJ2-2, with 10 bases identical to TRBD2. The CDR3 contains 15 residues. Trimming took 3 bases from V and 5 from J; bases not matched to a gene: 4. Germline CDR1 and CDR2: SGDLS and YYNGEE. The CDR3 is CASSGSGRATGELFF. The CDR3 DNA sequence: TGTGCCAGCAGCGGAAGCGGGAGGGCTACCGGGGAGCTGTTTTTT.

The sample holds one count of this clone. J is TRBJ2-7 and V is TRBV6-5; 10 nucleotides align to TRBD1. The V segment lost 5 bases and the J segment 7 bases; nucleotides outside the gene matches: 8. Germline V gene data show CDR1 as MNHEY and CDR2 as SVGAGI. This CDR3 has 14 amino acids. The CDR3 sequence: CASSPGQGRREQYF. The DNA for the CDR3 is TGTGCCAGCAGTCCGGGACAGGGGAGGAGAGAGCAGTACTTC.

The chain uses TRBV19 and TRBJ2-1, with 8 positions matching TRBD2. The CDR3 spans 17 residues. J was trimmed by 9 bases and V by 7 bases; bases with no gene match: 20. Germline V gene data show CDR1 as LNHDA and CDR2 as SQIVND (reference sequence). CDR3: CASTPRGSGRPLGEQFF. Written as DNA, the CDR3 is TGTGCCAGTACCCCAAGAGGGAGCGGGAGACCCCTTGGTGAGCAGTTCTTC.

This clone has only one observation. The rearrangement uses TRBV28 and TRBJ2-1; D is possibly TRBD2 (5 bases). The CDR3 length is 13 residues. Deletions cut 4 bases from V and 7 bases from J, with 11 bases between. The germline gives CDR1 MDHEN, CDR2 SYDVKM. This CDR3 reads CASSSLRENEQFF. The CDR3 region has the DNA TGTGCCAGCAGTTCACTTAGGGAGAATGAGCAGTTCTTC. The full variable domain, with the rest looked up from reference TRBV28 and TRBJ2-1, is DVKVTQSSRYLVKRTGEKVFLECVQDMDHENMFWYRQDPGLGLRLIYFSYDVKMKEKGDIPEGYSVSREKKERFSLILESASTNQTSMYLCASSSLRENEQFFGPGTRLTVL.

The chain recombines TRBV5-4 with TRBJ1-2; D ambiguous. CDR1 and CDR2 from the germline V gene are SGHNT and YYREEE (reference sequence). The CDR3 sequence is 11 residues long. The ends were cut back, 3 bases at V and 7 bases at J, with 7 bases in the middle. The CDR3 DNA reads TGTGCCAGCAGCTCCGACGTTGGCTACACCTTC. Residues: CASSSDVGYTF.

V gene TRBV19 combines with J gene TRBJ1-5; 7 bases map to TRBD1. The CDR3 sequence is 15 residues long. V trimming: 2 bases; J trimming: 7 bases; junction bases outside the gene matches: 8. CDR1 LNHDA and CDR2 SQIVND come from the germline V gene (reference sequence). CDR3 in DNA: TGTGCCAGTAGTATATATGACAGGGCGAGGCAGCCCCAGCATTTT. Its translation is CASSIYDRARQPQHF.